This is a list of T cell receptor beta chains from one sample in a study of spatial heterogeneity in lung cancer. Each CDR3 protein gets one entry after TCRdb re-called the 5' RACE reads with MiXCR. The sample yields under 40,000 distinct CDR3 sequences, 5.2% seen once. Sample: PBMCs, taken at surgery. Receptors were obtained from a female donor with early-stage non-small cell lung cancer. Each CDR3 is given without its conserved first and last residue. D genes are given only for firm matches.

TRBD2	TRBV4-1	TRBJ2-5	ASSQRSLGLAGARETQY
NA	TRBV12-3/TRBV12-4	TRBJ2-5	ASSLVRRKETQY
NA	TRBV6-5	TRBJ1-1	ASSYGQALEAF
TRBD1	TRBV7-9	TRBJ1-4	ASSLGTGVDEKLF
NA	TRBV6-5	TRBJ2-5	ASSSGNQETQY
NA	TRBV7-2	TRBJ1-5	ASSGRTVQPQH
NA	TRBV7-2	TRBJ2-7	ASSRTTYEQY
NA	TRBV20-1	TRBJ1-1	SAIRGVNTEAF
TRBD2	TRBV7-8	TRBJ2-7	ASSLESSGGSSSYEQY
NA	TRBV7-3	TRBJ1-1	ASSPAGGTEAF
TRBD1	TRBV28	TRBJ2-6	ASRPPGGAPTGANVLT
TRBD1	TRBV28	TRBJ2-5	ASSLRVRDRDRGHEVTQY
NA	TRBV7-3	TRBJ2-2	ASHEGLNTGELF
NA	TRBV12-3/TRBV12-4	TRBJ2-7	ASSFGGAYEQY
NA	TRBV20-1	TRBJ2-4	SARDLGTGLDGVQY
NA	TRBV28	TRBJ1-5	ASSLTGQGNQPQH
NA	TRBV7-2	TRBJ2-7	ASSLVVAYEQY
NA	TRBV2	TRBJ2-5	ASSAVRGETQY
NA	TRBV7-2	TRBJ1-1	ASSLTLRILL
NA	TRBV18	TRBJ1-3	ASSIREGNTIY
NA	TRBV28	TRBJ2-7	ASSGPGGTSYEQY
TRBD1	TRBV10-3	TRBJ1-5	AIGRDRYQPQH
NA	TRBV10-3	TRBJ2-7	AISVDGYEQY
TRBD2	TRBV14	TRBJ2-7	ASSRLAGPSYEQY
NA	TRBV5-6	TRBJ1-1	ASSSRDPGHVNTEAF
NA	TRBV5-6	TRBJ1-2	ASSLSRSYGYT
NA	TRBV20-1	TRBJ2-3	SARPKIWRGTDTQY
NA	TRBV12-3/TRBV12-4	TRBJ1-5	ASSSREPGNQPQH
NA	TRBV3-1	TRBJ2-1	ASSQGTGNEQF
NA	TRBV5-1	TRBJ2-7	ASWPSRTTEQY
NA	TRBV9	TRBJ2-1	ASSPGGGYSYNEQF
TRBD1	TRBV29-1	TRBJ1-2	SVEGTGGYYGYT
NA	TRBV27	TRBJ1-2	ASSLSGGKGYT
NA	TRBV19	TRBJ1-2	ASSTFYGYT
NA	TRBV30	TRBJ1-2	AWSAPLLRSDGYT
NA	TRBV2	TRBJ2-5	ASGGNQETQY
NA	TRBV27	TRBJ2-1	ASSWDENEQF
NA	TRBV7-9	TRBJ2-7	ASSLAQMGEYEQY
TRBD1	TRBV4-1	TRBJ1-3	ASSQGRIRGLGNTIY
NA	TRBV28	TRBJ1-1	ASSWTPGHNTEAF
NA	TRBV2	TRBJ2-7	ASSELRRQLYEQY
TRBD1	TRBV11-2	TRBJ2-1	ASSVGQGMRDEQF
NA	TRBV13	TRBJ2-3	ASSFEDTQY
TRBD2	TRBV6-2/TRBV6-3	TRBJ2-3	ASMLGGYTDTQY
TRBD1	TRBV6-5	TRBJ2-1	ASSLNIGTGGNEQF